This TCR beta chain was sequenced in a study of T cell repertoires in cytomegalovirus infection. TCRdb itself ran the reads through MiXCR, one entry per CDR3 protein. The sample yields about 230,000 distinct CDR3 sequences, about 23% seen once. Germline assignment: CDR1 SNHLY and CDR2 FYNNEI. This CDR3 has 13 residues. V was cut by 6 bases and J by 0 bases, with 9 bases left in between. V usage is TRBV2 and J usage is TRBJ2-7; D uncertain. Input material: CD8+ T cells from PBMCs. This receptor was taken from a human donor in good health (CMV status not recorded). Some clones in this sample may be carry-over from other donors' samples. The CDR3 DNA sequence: TGTGCCAGCAGCTACTTGACCTCCTACGAGCAGTACTTC. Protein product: CASSYLTSYEQYF.